The next 2 T cell receptor beta chains were all read from a single sample in a study of graft-versus-host responses after intestinal transplantation. Assay: immunoSEQ multiplex PCR; the TCRdb copy retains only in-frame clones and omits some. Found here are tens of thousands of clones, around 94% of them singletons; the top ten hold around 0.52%. This specimen consisted of PBMCs, obtained 156 days after intestinal transplant. Receptors originate from a human patient who received an intestinal transplant, so some T cells may come from the graft donor.

Points on this clone: Additional DNA sequences in this sample encode the identical CDR3. This chain connects TRBV9 to TRBJ2-3; D ambiguous. Trimming shortened V by 2 bases and J by 1 base, and 5 bases separated the two germline ends. Germline CDR1 reads SGDLS; CDR2 reads YYNGEE. This CDR3 comprises 13 residues. The CDR3 region has the DNA TGTGCCAGCAGCGTTGGCGGCACAGATACGCAGTATTTT. This codes for CASSVGGTDTQYF.

V usage is TRBV5-4 and J usage is TRBJ2-1, with TRBD2 matching 8 bases. Trimming removed 1 base from V and 0 bases from J; junction bases left unmatched: 3. CDR1 is SGHNT and CDR2 is YYREEE in the germline V gene (reference sequence). This CDR3 is built from 16 residues. The CDR3 spells CASSLWLAGSYNEQFF. The CDR3 DNA is TGTGCCAGCAGCTTGTGGCTAGCGGGCTCCTACAATGAGCAGTTCTTC.